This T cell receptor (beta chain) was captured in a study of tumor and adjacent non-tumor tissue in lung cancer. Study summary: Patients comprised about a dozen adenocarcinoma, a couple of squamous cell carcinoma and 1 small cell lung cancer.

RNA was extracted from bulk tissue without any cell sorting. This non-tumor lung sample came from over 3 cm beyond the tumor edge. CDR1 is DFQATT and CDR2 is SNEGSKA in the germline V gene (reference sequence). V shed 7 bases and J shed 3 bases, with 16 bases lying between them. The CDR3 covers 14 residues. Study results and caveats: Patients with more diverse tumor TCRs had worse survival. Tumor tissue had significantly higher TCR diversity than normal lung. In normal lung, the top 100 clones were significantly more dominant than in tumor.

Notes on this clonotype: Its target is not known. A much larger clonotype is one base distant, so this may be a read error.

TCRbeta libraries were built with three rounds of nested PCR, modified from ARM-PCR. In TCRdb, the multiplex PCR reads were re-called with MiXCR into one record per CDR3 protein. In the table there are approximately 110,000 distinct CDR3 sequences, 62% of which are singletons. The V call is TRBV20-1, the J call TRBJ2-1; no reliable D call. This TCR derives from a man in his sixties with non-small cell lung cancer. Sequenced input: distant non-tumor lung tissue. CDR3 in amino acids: CSGLYPVGYNEQFF. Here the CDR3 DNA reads TGCAGTGGCCTTTACCCAGTAGGCTACAATGAGCAGTTCTTC.